This T cell receptor (beta chain) was obtained from a study of T cell changes during pregnancy in multiple sclerosis. Sequenced by immunoSEQ multiplex PCR; TCRdb stores in-frame clones only, minus some. The sample lists under 90,000 clones, roughly 94% occurring once. The germline V gene has CDR1 SNHLY and CDR2 FYNNEI. The CDR3 spans 15 residues. Trimming removed 4 bases at V and 2 bases at J, with 12 bases between. The source material was peripheral blood, sampled in the second trimester of pregnancy. J is TRBJ2-1 and V is TRBV2; perhaps TRBD2 as D (6 bases). This clonotype was sampled from a female donor in good health, enrolled as a control in a pregnancy study. CDR3: CASSGGSGAYNEQFF. CDR3 nucleotides: TGTGCCAGCAGTGGAGGTAGCGGCGCCTACAATGAGCAGTTCTTC.